What follows describes a single TCR beta chain. Its antigen remains unknown. Per the germline V gene, CDR1 is PRHDT and CDR2 is FYEKMQ (reference sequence). CDR3 length: 12 amino acids. Between the trimmed V and J ends, which lost 0 bases and 7 bases, there was a span of 7 bases. The data stem from a study of T cell repertoires in cytomegalovirus infection. Study at large: The public TCR beta signatures pointed to both CMV infection and matching HLA type.

TCRdb redid the calling of the reads with MiXCR, one entry per CDR3 protein. The sample shows roughly 500,000 distinct CDR3 sequences, 10% to 12% of them seen only once. Study-wide results and caveats: Ex vivo, HLA-C-restricted CMV-specific TCR beta clonotypes prevailed over the rest of the response.

Sequencing used PBMCs. The sequence came from a human donor in good health (CMV status not recorded). Some clones in this sample may be carry-over from other donors' samples. V and J are TRBV13 and TRBJ2-7; perhaps TRBD2 as D (5 bases). For the CDR3, the DNA is TGTGCCAGCAGCTTAGGACTAGGGGAGCAGTACTTC. It specifies CASSLGLGEQYF.